This T cell receptor beta chain was sequenced in a study of cytomegalovirus exposure and HLA in healthy donors. About the study: HLA-typed donors were the source of approximately 85 million unique TCRs held in an early data release. General study results and limits: An assumption of roughly uniform sequencing depth across donors underlay the presence/absence analyses.

Amplification used 60 Vbeta primers and 13 Jbeta primers. Libraries were prepared by immunoSEQ multiplex PCR; TCRdb keeps only in-frame clonotypes and omits some of them. There are 150,000 to 200,000 clones in the sample; about 83% occur only once, and roughly 3% lies in the top ten. Details on this clone: The antigen remains unidentified.

The CDR3 contains 15 residues. The V segment lost 4 bases and the J segment 4 bases; nucleotides outside the gene matches: 7. Germline V gene sequence: CDR1 SEHNR, CDR2 FQNEAQ (reference sequence). The sequence came from a female donor in good health and CMV-seronegative. The V and J genes are TRBV7-9 and TRBJ2-3; TRBD1 agrees at 8 bases. The sample consisted of PBMCs. CDR3 sequence reads: CASSSKGTGSDTQYF. The CDR3 DNA reads as TGTGCCAGCAGCTCCAAGGGGACAGGTTCAGATACGCAGTATTTT.